The clone carrying this T cell receptor beta chain was detected many times. cDNA molecules, individually, were tagged with unique molecular identifiers. TCRdb passed the 5' RACE reads through MiXCR, listing each CDR3 protein once. This sample has about 24,000 distinct CDR3 sequences; roughly 3.5% occur once, and the top ten carry 4.5% to 7%. The data originate from a study of early T cells in non-severe SARS-CoV-2 infection. The specimen was whole blood. The clonotype was recovered from an adult who was a healthcare worker with PCR-confirmed SARS-CoV-2 infection or an uninfected control (not recorded which).

In nucleotides, the CDR3 is TGTGCCAGCAGCCTCCCAGGACTAGGTAATGAGCAGTTCTTC. The encoded protein is CASSLPGLGNEQFF. The chain uses TRBV7-3 and TRBJ2-1; 7 nucleotides match TRBD2. CDR3 length equals 14 residues. Germline values: CDR1 SGHTA, CDR2 FQGTGA. V dropped 5 bases and J dropped 7; count of bases not matched to a gene: 8.